This T cell receptor (beta chain) stems from a study of T cell repertoires in cytomegalovirus infection (dated by TCRdb to the late 2010s). Some background on the complete study: Donor HLA type was relevant to the analysis, because carriage of CMV infection together with the matching HLA type was indicated by public TCR beta signatures. What the work shows at the level of the full study, not this receptor alone: The ex vivo response was dominated by HLA-C-restricted CMV-specific TCR beta clonotypes, which also provided the single most frequent clonotype in two of eight donors. Cumulative frequency of public TCR beta family members discriminated carriers of CMV infection plus the relevant HLA type in this cohort and an independent approximately 400-donor cohort.

This clonotype was picked up many times. Its antigen remains unidentified. No much larger clonotype is one base removed from it; base qualities were not supplied. Reads for this sample came from an Illumina HiSeq 1500. In-frame beta chains were kept once TCRdb had trimmed the public reads at Q25 with fastp and called clones with MiXCR. Every distinct CDR3 protein forms one entry, paired with its most common genes and DNA. Counted in this sample were some 600,000 distinct CDR3 sequences; 24% of them appeared once. Together, the top ten hold 8% of the sample. Trimming costs V 5 bases and J 3 bases, and their ends lie 14 bases apart. CDR1 and CDR2 (SGHVS, FQNEAQ) derive from the germline V gene. Including the terminal cysteine and phenylalanine, the CDR3 comprises 14 residues. Just the 42-base CDR3 DNA is kept, in frame starting at base 1.

The source is a human donor in good health (CMV status not recorded). Some clones in this sample may be carry-over from other donors' samples. Recombination connected TRBV7-8 to TRBJ2-7, with no confidently assigned D gene. Sequenced input: CD8+ T cells from PBMCs. The CDR3 reads CASSPDMDYYEQYF. The nucleotide sequence is TGTGCCAGCAGCCCAGACATGGATTACTACGAGCAGTACTTC.